This record looks at one T cell receptor beta chain sequence and its context. The authors' processing: Amplifying reference gene primers gave estimates of nucleated cell counts. Profiled with immunoSEQ multiplex PCR; TCRdb holds only in-frame clones, not every one. V and J calls and clone size are copied from that table; D and trimming were computed from the DNA. The sample comprises about 140,000 clones, around 84% of which are singletons, and 7% to 10% rests with the top ten. The record originates from a study of blood T cell repertoires in COVID-19. The wider study: The samples span acute and convalescent COVID-19 from the United States, Italy and Spain.

V dropped 7 bases and J dropped 3 bases, with 19 bases sitting between them. CDR3 length: 15 residues. Germline CDR1 is MNHEY and CDR2 is SVGAGI. This TCR was recovered from a woman aged 55-70 years with acute or convalescent COVID-19. This chain uses TRBV6-5 with TRBJ2-7; D might be TRBD2 (6 bases). Sequencing was done on a sample of peripheral blood. The CDR3 is CASNGPGVTGYEQYF. The CDR3 DNA is TGTGCCAGCAATGGGCCGGGAGTTACGGGCTACGAGCAGTACTTC.